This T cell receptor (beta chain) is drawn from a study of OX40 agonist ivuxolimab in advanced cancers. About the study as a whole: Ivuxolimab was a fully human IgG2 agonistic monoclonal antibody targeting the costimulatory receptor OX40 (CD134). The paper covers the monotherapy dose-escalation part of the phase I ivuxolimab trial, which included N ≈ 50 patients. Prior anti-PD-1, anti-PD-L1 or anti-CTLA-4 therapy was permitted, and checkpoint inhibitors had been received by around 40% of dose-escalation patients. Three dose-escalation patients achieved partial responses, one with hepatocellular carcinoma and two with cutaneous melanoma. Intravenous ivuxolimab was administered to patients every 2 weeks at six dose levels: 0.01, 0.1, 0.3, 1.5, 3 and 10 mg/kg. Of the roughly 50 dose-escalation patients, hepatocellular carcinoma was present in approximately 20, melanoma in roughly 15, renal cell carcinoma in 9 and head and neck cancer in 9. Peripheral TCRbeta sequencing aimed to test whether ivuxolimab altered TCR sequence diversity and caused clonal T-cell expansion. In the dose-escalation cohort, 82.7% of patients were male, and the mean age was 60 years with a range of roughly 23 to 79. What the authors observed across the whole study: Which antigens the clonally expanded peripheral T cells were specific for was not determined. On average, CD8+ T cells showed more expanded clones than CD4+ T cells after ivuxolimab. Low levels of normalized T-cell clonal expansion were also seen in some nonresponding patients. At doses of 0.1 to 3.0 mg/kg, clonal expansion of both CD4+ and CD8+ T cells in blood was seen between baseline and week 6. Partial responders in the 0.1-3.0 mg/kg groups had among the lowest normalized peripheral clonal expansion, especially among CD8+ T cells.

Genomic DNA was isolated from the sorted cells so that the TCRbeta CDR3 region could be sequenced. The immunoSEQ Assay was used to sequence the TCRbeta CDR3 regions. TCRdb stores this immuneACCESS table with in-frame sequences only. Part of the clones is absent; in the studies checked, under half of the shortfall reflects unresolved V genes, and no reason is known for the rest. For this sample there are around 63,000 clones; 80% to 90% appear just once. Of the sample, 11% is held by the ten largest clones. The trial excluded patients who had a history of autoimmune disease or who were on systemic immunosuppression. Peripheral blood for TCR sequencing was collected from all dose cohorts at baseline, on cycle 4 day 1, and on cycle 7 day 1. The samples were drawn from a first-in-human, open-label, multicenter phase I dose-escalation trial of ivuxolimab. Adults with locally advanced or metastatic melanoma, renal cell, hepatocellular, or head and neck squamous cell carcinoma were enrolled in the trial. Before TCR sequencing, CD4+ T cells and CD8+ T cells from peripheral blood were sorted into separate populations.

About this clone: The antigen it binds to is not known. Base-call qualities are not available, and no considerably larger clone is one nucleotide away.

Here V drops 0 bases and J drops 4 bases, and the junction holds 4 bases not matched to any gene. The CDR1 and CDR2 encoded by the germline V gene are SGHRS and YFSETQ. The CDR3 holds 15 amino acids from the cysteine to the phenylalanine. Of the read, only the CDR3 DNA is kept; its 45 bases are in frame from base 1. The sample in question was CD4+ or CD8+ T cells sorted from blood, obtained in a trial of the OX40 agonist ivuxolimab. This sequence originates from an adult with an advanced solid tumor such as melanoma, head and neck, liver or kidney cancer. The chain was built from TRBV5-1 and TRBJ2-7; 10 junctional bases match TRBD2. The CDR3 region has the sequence CASSLGSGRVYEQYF. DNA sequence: TGCGCCAGCAGCTTGGGAAGCGGGAGGGTATACGAGCAGTACTTC.